This is a list of T cell receptor beta chains from one sample in a study of regulatory T cells in long-lasting Graves disease. TCRdb re-called the multiplex PCR reads through MiXCR, storing one row per CDR3 protein. The sample lists approximately 470,000 distinct CDR3 sequences, roughly 17% occurring once. This same sample was also part of a study on T cells in Graves' hyperthyroidism and ophthalmopathy.

The sample in question was peripheral blood mononuclear cells (PBMCs), obtained at new diagnosis, from a patient treated with antithyroid drugs. The receptors come from a man aged 40-55 years with Graves disease. CDR3s include the opening cysteine and the closing phenylalanine or tryptophan. Each record gives: D gene, clone size, V gene, J gene, CDR3 protein, CDR3 DNA. D genes are given only for firm matches. Clone sizes are given selectively: once, few, many, or a class where the clone is expanded.

D: TRBD1; size: -; V: TRBV28; J: TRBJ1-2; CDR3: CASTPGGLHGYTF; DNA: TGTGCCAGCACCCCAGGGGGGCTACATGGCTACACCTTC
D: -; size: many; V: TRBV7-2; J: TRBJ2-3; CDR3: CASSSSGTRTDTQYF; DNA: TGTGCCAGCAGCTCCTCTGGGACCCGAACAGATACGCAGTATTTT
D: -; size: many; V: TRBV12-3/TRBV12-4; J: TRBJ1-5; CDR3: CASSVGTRARLQPQHF; DNA: TGTGCCAGCAGTGTCGGGACCAGGGCCAGGTTGCAGCCCCAGCATTTT
D: -; size: -; V: TRBV19; J: TRBJ2-7; CDR3: CASSIDGGGGAYEQYF; DNA: TGTGCCAGTAGTATAGACGGTGGCGGGGGCGCCTACGAGCAGTACTTC
D: -; size: -; V: TRBV30; J: TRBJ2-7; CDR3: CAWSLTGFSYEQYF; DNA: TGTGCCTGGTCATTGACGGGGTTTTCCTACGAGCAGTACTTC
D: -; size: many; V: TRBV27; J: TRBJ1-1; CDR3: CASSLSAGIFTEAFF; DNA: TGTGCCAGCAGTTTATCGGCAGGTATTTTCACTGAAGCTTTCTTT
D: -; size: -; V: TRBV20-1; J: TRBJ2-7; CDR3: CSAPPGWGADEQYF; DNA: TGCAGTGCTCCTCCGGGGTGGGGGGCGGACGAGCAATACTTC
D: -; size: few; V: TRBV16; J: TRBJ2-1; CDR3: CASSQLPRSSYNEQFF; DNA: TGTGCCAGCAGCCAATTACCCCGGAGCTCCTACAATGAGCAGTTCTTC
D: TRBD1; size: -; V: TRBV6-1; J: TRBJ1-2; CDR3: CASRGQGAVNYGYTF; DNA: TGTGCCAGCAGGGGACAGGGGGCGGTTAACTATGGCTACACCTTC
D: -; size: many; V: TRBV28; J: TRBJ1-5; CDR3: CASGWGYSNQPQHF; DNA: TGTGCCAGCGGGTGGGGATATAGCAATCAGCCCCAGCATTTT